This T cell receptor beta chain was identified in a study of blood T cells in healthy people across ages. General study results and limits: Researchers said unsorted PBMCs prevented a conclusive naive versus antigen-experienced comparison. With age, beta diversity per million T cells declined roughly linearly, significantly by approximately 40. Shifts in expanded clonotypes may have been confounded by donor CMV status, which was unknown.

A note on this clonotype: The antigen is not known.

Using a J-beta primer mix together with a sample-barcoded 5' primer, a second PCR was run for roughly 6 to 12 cycles. Each sample provided no less than 3 million CDR3-containing paired-end reads. MiXCR, applied by TCRdb to the 5' RACE reads, yields one record per CDR3 protein. The sample has fewer than 1 million distinct CDR3 sequences, around 43% seen once. V was pared by 0 bases and J by 3 bases, with 9 bases between. CDR1 is LGHNA, CDR2 YSLEER, per germline. The CDR3 loop spans 15 amino acids. Source material: blood. The origin of this receptor is a man aged 55 to 69 in good health. The chain joins TRBV4-3 to TRBJ1-5; the D is unclear. CDR3 sequence: CASSQEAGANQPQHF. For the CDR3, the DNA is TGCGCCAGCAGCCAAGAAGCAGGAGCCAATCAGCCCCAGCATTTT.